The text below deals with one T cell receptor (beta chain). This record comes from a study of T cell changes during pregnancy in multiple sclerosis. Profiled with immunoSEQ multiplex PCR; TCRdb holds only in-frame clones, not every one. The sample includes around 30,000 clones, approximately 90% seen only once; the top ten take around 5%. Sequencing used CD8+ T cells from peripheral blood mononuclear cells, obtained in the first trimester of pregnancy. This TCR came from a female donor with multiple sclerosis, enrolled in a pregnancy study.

Here the CDR3 DNA reads TGCGCCAGCAGTCACTCCGGAGATGGCTACACCTTC. Its translation is CASSHSGDGYTF. The chain joins TRBV23-1 to TRBJ1-2; no definite D call. Being an ORF, TRBV23-1 has a function that is uncertain. This CDR3 is 12 amino acids long. The ends were cut back, 3 bases at V and 6 bases at J, with 8 bases in the middle.